This section outlines one TCR beta chain sequence together with its context. Its antigen is unknown. The sequenced target, TCR beta, came from blood CD8+ and CD4+ T cells. TEMRA cells were FACS-enriched, while CD8+ and CD4+ T cells were negatively isolated. Random hexamers were used to reverse transcribe 0.5 to 1 ug of RNA. It was immunoSEQ multiplex PCR that amplified TCR beta CDR3 across 54 Vbeta and 13 Jbeta. Using its own MiXCR run on the immunoSEQ multiplex PCR reads, TCRdb lists one record per CDR3 protein. The sample carries 130,000 or so distinct CDR3 sequences, more than 75% recorded once. The entry originates in a study of CD8 T cells in Susac syndrome. Study-wide findings and caveats: Regarding the TCR sequencing and HLA analysis, the study admitted that a relatively small number of individuals were involved.

V dropped 4 bases and J dropped 9 bases, with 19 bases sitting between them. This CDR3 has 15 amino acids. The germline gives CDR1 MNHEY, CDR2 SVGAGI. The TCR sequence derives from a human donor with multiple sclerosis. The sample comprised CD8+ T cells from PBMCs. The J gene is TRBJ2-1, the V gene TRBV6-5; D is possibly TRBD1 or TRBD2 (5 bases each). The CDR3 nucleotides are TGTGCCAGCAGTTCCCCCCCGGCTGGGACCGGTGAGCAGTTCTTC. Translation: CASSSPPAGTGEQFF.